One sample yielded the 10 T cell receptor beta chains listed below, sequenced in a study of blood T cell repertoires in COVID-19. Generated by immunoSEQ multiplex PCR, the TCRdb table keeps only in-frame clones and is missing some. Here the sample spans approximately 69,000 clones, more than 75% being singletons. The sequencing sample was made of peripheral blood. The receptors were gathered from a human donor in a cohort sampled during active COVID-19.

DNA for the CDR3: TGTGCCATCAGTGAGAGCGCCAGGGGAAAACTGTTTTTT. Its translation is CAISESARGKLFF. V and J are TRBV10-3 and TRBJ1-4, with D possibly TRBD1 on 6 matching bases. Germline values: CDR1 ENHRY, CDR2 SYGVKD. The V end lost 2 bases, the J end lost 10 bases, and 11 bases lay between the germline ends. This CDR3 comprises 13 residues.

This sequence joins TRBV10-3 and TRBJ1-3; 7 bases are a match to TRBD1. Germline V gene lookup returns CDR1 ENHRY and CDR2 SYGVKD. CDR3 length equals 15 residues. V lost 5 bases to trimming and J lost 0 bases; unmatched junction nucleotides: 4. CDR3 sequence (DNA): TGTGCCATCAGTCTACAGGGGCCCTCTGGAAACACCATATATTTT. Its translation is CAISLQGPSGNTIYF.

CDR3 sequence reads: CASRDSGAGAKNIQYF. The CDR3 DNA is TGTGCCAGCAGGGATAGCGGGGCGGGAGCCAAAAACATTCAGTACTTC. The rearrangement uses TRBV28 and TRBJ2-4; 8 nucleotides match TRBD2. Trimming at V came to 6 bases and at J to 0 bases, leaving 7 bases not matched to a gene. Per germline, CDR1 MDHEN and CDR2 SYDVKM. This CDR3 has 16 residues.

The gene calls are TRBV25-1 and TRBJ1-2; D might be TRBD1 (6 bases). V shed 7 bases and J shed 4 bases, with 13 bases lying between them. Germline V lookup: CDR1 MGHDK, CDR2 SYGVNS. This CDR3 is 13 amino acids long. CDR3: CASNGQTLYGYTF. CDR3 sequence (DNA): TGTGCCAGCAATGGACAGACACTCTATGGCTACACCTTC.

This chain uses TRBV7-2 with TRBJ2-7; D perhaps matches TRBD1 (6 bases). Trimming removed 4 bases from V and 4 bases from J, with 11 bases in between. Germline V gives CDR1 SGHTA, CDR2 FQGNSA. CDR3 length: 13 residues. Written as DNA, the CDR3 is TGTGCCAGCAGCTCTCAACAGGGATACGAGCAGTACTTC. This translates into CASSSQQGYEQYF. Full variable domain (missing parts from reference TRBV7-2 and TRBJ2-7): GAGVSQSPSNKVTEKGKDVELRCDPISGHTALYWYRQSLGQGLEFLIYFQGNSAPDKSGLPSDRFSAERTGGSVSTLTIQRTQQEDSAVYLCASSSQQGYEQYFGPGTRLTVT.

The chain joins TRBV27 to TRBJ1-2; D not resolved. The length of the CDR3 is 14 residues. Deletions cut 4 bases from V and 7 bases from J, with 16 bases between. Germline CDR1 reads MNHEY; CDR2 reads SMNVEV (reference sequence). CDR3 coding DNA: TGTGCCAGCAGTTCCCCAGACAAGTTTCCTGGCTACACCTTC. It yields the protein CASSSPDKFPGYTF.

V usage is TRBV5-1 and J usage is TRBJ2-2, with 12 bases identical to TRBD2. The CDR3 length is 18 residues. CDR1 SGHRS and CDR2 YFSETQ come from the germline V gene. With V trimmed by 1 base and J by 1 base, 5 bases remained unmatched. This CDR3 is CASSLRLAGGLNTGELFF. Here the CDR3 DNA reads TGCGCCAGCAGCTTGCGGCTAGCGGGGGGGTTGAACACCGGGGAGCTGTTTTTT.

V and J are TRBV19 and TRBJ1-2; TRBD1 agrees at 7 bases. The CDR3 has 13 amino acids. Trimming at V came to 7 bases and at J to 2 bases, leaving 4 bases not matched to a gene. Germline-derived CDR1 and CDR2 are LNHDA and SQIVND (reference sequence). CDR3 in amino acids: CASTQQGNYGYTF. The CDR3 nucleotides read TGTGCCAGTACCCAACAGGGGAACTATGGCTACACCTTC.

The chain links TRBV4-1 to TRBJ2-7; D ambiguous. The germline V gene encodes CDR1 MGHRA and CDR2 YSYEKL. V lost 3 bases, J lost 4 bases, and 4 bases lay in between. The CDR3 has 11 residues. The CDR3 DNA follows: TGCGCCAGCAGCCAGGAGTACGAGCAGTACTTC. Protein product: CASSQEYEQYF.

The chain combines TRBV7-8 with TRBJ1-5; 7 bases align to TRBD1. The CDR3 contains 15 residues. Germline V gene sequence: CDR1 SGHVS, CDR2 FQNEAQ. The V segment lost 6 bases and the J segment 5 bases; nucleotides outside the gene matches: 10. The CDR3 DNA is TGTGCCAGCAGACCCGACAGGGAAGGCGATCAGCCCCAGCATTTT. The encoded protein is CASRPDREGDQPQHF.